The 13 T cell receptor beta chains given below trace back to one sample, sequenced in a study of human T cells and chemical hapten exposure (dated by TCRdb to the early 2020s). Explained via the paper, the time point label denotes: patch test 3, about 24 weeks after DPC sensitization. The intended sense of this specimen's treatment or condition label: therapeutic diphenylcyclopropenone sensitization with weekly scalp DPC. The library was made by RACE. The instrument given in TCRdb is NextSeq 500. TCRdb passed the public sequencing reads through fastp at Q25 and MiXCR, retaining productive beta sequences. A single entry per CDR3 protein holds the most common genes and DNA from its merged rows. Present in this sample are about 120,000 distinct CDR3 sequences, roughly 10% of which were seen just once. Approximately 2.5% of the sample comes from the top ten. Specimen: whole blood, collected in connection with sensitization to the hapten diphenylcyclopropenone (DPC). These receptors came from a woman aged 45-60 years with alopecia areata. Some clones in this sample may be carry-over from other donors' samples.

The table lists this clonotype with a few counts. The V and J genes are TRBV5-1 and TRBJ1-2, with 7 bases fitting TRBD1. V shed 4 bases, J shed 8 bases, and the junction held 11 bases outside the gene matches. The CDR3 loop spans 14 amino acids. Per the germline V gene, CDR1 is SGHRS and CDR2 is YFSETQ. This chain's CDR3 is CASSTGDRTGGYTF. The CDR3 coding sequence is TGCGCCAGCAGCACTGGGGACAGAACCGGGGGCTACACCTTC.

This clonotype was counted many times. The V call is TRBV29-1, the J call TRBJ1-2; the D is unclear. Germline values: CDR1 SQVTM, CDR2 ANQGSEA. The CDR3 covers 8 residues. Between the trimmed V and J ends, which lost 5 bases and 8 bases, there was a span of 3 bases. CDR3 nucleotide sequence: TGCAGCGTTCCGGGCTACACCTTC. It specifies CSVPGYTF. The whole variable domain, remainder taken from reference TRBV29-1 and TRBJ1-2, is SAVISQKPSRDICQRGTSLTIQCQVDSQVTMMFWYRQQPGQSLTLIATANQGSEATYESGFVIDKFPISRPNLTFSTLTVSNMSPEDSSIYLCSVPGYTFGSGTRLTVV.

There are a few counts of this clonotype. The DNA of the CDR3 is TGCGCCAGCAGCTTGGTCCTAGGGACCGACTCCTACGAGCAGTACTTC. Its protein product is CASSLVLGTDSYEQYF. V usage is TRBV5-1 and J usage is TRBJ2-7; perhaps D is TRBD1 or TRBD2 (5 bases each). V was cut by 0 bases and J by 0 bases, with 13 bases left in between. Germline CDR1 SGHRS, CDR2 YFSETQ. This CDR3 contains 16 residues.

The gene calls are TRBV6-5 and TRBJ2-3; TRBD2 agrees at 7 bases. The CDR3 contains 13 residues. In germline, CDR1 is MNHEY, CDR2 SVGAGI. J was trimmed by 4 bases and V by 11 bases; bases with no gene match: 9. In nucleotides, the CDR3 is TGTGCCGCGTCTGGCGGGAGCCCAGATACGCAGTATTTT. Translation: CAASGGSPDTQYF.

This clonotype has a handful of counts. This chain connects TRBV18 to TRBJ1-2, with a tentative D call TRBD1 (5 bases). The CDR3 extends over 14 amino acids. V was cut by 4 bases and J by 6 bases, with 15 bases left in between. CDR1 is KGHSH and CDR2 is LQKENI in the germline V gene. CDR3 loop: CASSRAAGVDGYTF. The CDR3 bases are TGTGCCAGCTCACGTGCGGCGGGGGTCGATGGCTACACCTTC.

CDR3 residues: CASSYANLGVGAFF. The CDR3 region has the DNA TGTGCCAGCAGCTACGCCAACCTGGGGGTCGGTGCTTTCTTT. The V and J genes are TRBV6-6 and TRBJ1-1, with a possible D match to TRBD1 (5 bases). The CDR3 spans 14 residues. Germline CDR1 is MNHNY and CDR2 is SVGAGI (reference sequence). Trimming pared 6 bases from V and 11 bases from J, leaving 22 bases between.

This clonotype was seen more than once but under ten times. The chain employs TRBV7-9 and TRBJ2-1, with 8 bases identical to TRBD2. Germline CDR1 reads SEHNR; CDR2 reads FQNEAQ (reference sequence). The V gene end was trimmed by 5 bases and the J gene end by 6 bases; junction bases not matched to a gene: 15. This CDR3 is built from 17 residues. CDR3 bases: TGTGCCAGCAGCGTGCGGCGGCTGACTAGCGAAATCAATGAGCAGTTCTTC. It translates to CASSVRRLTSEINEQFF. Together with reference TRBV7-9 and TRBJ2-1, the CDR3 gives the full variable domain: DTGVSQNPRHKITKRGQNVTFRCDPISEHNRLYWYRQTLGQGPEFLTYFQNEAQLEKSRLLSDRFSAERPKGSFSTLEIQRTEQGDSAMYLCASSVRRLTSEINEQFFGPGTRLTVL.

There are many counts of this clonotype. V usage is TRBV6-1 and J usage is TRBJ2-3; D gene ambiguous. The CDR3 is 19 residues long. CDR1 is MNHNS, CDR2 SASEGT, per germline. V lost 7 bases, J lost 3 bases, and 29 bases lay in between. CDR3 in amino acids: CASTLTTRVTATLTDTQYF. The CDR3 bases are TGTGCCAGCACCCTTACGACACGAGTGACGGCAACCCTGACAGATACGCAGTATTTT.

The V gene is TRBV6-2 or TRBV6-3, the J gene TRBJ1-1; a possible D gene is TRBD1 (5 bases). CDR3 length: 14 residues. Trimming shortened V by 2 bases and J by 6 bases, and 13 bases separated the two germline ends. The germline V gene has CDR1 MNHEY and CDR2 SVGEGT. DNA for the CDR3: TGTGCCAGCAGTTACAATGGGGGAAGCTCTGAAGCTTTCTTT. It encodes CASSYNGGSSEAFF.

The table lists this clonotype with many counts. CDR3 in DNA: TGCAGTGCCCCGATTCGGGGGCCTGGGGCCAACGTCCTGACTTTC. Its translation: CSAPIRGPGANVLTF. This chain uses TRBV20-1 with TRBJ2-6, with D perhaps matching TRBD1 or TRBD2 (6 bases each). CDR1 is DFQATT, CDR2 SNEGSKA, per germline (reference sequence). Trimming removed 6 bases from V and 2 bases from J, with 14 bases in between. The length of the CDR3 is 15 residues.

The chain has TRBV10-3 and TRBJ2-2; D ambiguous. V gave up 0 bases and J gave up 4 bases, with 6 bases separating them. Germline V gene data show CDR1 as ENHRY and CDR2 as SYGVKD. The length of the CDR3 is 14 residues. CDR3 DNA: TGTGCCATCAGTGAGTCGATGAGCACCGGGGAGCTGTTTTTT. Encoded protein: CAISESMSTGELFF.

A word on this clonotype: A much bigger clone sits one base away, suggesting this may be a read error. The chain couples TRBV29-1 to TRBJ2-7; D gene unclear. V lost 4 bases and J lost 9, with 19 bases in between. The CDR3 is made up of 13 amino acids. Germline V gene data show CDR1 as SQVTM and CDR2 as ANQGSEA. CDR3 in amino acids: CSVAPETDRAQYF. In DNA form, the CDR3 reads TGCAGCGTTGCCCCGGAAACCGACCGAGCGCAGTACTTC.

The chain combines TRBV20-1 with TRBJ2-3, with TRBD2 matching over 13 bases. Trimming cost V 4 bases and J 0 bases; bases outside gene matches: 4. Germline assignment: CDR1 DFQATT and CDR2 SNEGSKA (reference sequence). The CDR3 contains 16 residues. The CDR3 sequence is CSATGTSGISTDTQYF. CDR3 bases: TGCAGTGCTACCGGGACTAGCGGGATAAGCACAGATACGCAGTATTTT.